This T cell receptor (beta chain) comes out of a study of CD8+ T cells in alopecia areata. Study conclusions and caveats: More clonal than normal scalp was lesional scalp, particularly alopecia totalis/universalis. Scalp clonality decreased significantly with tofacitinib, and so did expanded CD8+ clones among the top 100. Shared TCR sequences were less clear between patients than in mice, possibly partly from HLA diversity.

Sequencing relied on a cDNA template that was reverse transcribed from extracted RNA. Produced via immunoSEQ multiplex PCR; TCRdb's table is partial and in-frame only. The table has 60,000 to 85,000 clones, approximately 28% seen once; the top ten hold 14% to 15%. Treatment: oral pan-JAK inhibitor, 5-10 mg twice daily. As part of sample collection, lesional scalp punch biopsies and peripheral blood were taken from alopecia areata patients. This clone was counted only a few times. Its antigen remains unknown. The source of this sequence is a human donor with alopecia areata. Sequenced material: CD8+ T cells sorted from blood, taken at week 4, from a patient treated with tofacitinib.

DNA of the CDR3: TGTGCCAGCAGCGGAGGGACAGCTGGGGCCAACGTCCTGACTTTC. It is translated as CASSGGTAGANVLTF. The rearrangement uses TRBV7-9 and TRBJ2-6; tentatively, D is TRBD1 (7 bases). The CDR3 contains 15 residues. Trimming removed 5 bases from V and 2 bases from J, with 10 bases in between. CDR1 is SEHNR and CDR2 is FQNEAQ in the germline V gene (reference sequence). Complete variable domain (other parts from reference TRBV7-9 and TRBJ2-6): DTGVSQNPRHKITKRGQNVTFRCDPISEHNRLYWYRQTLGQGPEFLTYFQNEAQLEKSRLLSDRFSAERPKGSFSTLEIQRTEQGDSAMYLCASSGGTAGANVLTFGAGSRLTVL.